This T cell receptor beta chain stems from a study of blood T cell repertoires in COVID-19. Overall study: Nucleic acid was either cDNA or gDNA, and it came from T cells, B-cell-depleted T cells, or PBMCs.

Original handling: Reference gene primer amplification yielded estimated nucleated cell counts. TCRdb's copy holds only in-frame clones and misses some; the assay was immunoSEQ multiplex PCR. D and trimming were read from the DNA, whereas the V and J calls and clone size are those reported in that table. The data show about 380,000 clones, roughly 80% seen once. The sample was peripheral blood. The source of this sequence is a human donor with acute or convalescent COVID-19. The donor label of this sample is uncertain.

Written as DNA, the CDR3 is TGTGCCAGCAGCTTAGATGGAGGGGGCTGGGGAGCTTTCTTT. It encodes CASSLDGGGWGAFF. The chain combines TRBV7-2 with TRBJ1-1; the match to TRBD1 covers 7 bases. CDR3 length: 14 residues. With V trimmed by 1 base and J by 10 bases, 9 bases remained unmatched. Germline V lookup: CDR1 SGHTA, CDR2 FQGNSA.